The 13 T cell receptor beta chains presented below share a single source sample, sequenced in a study of blood T cell repertoires in COVID-19. The method was immunoSEQ multiplex PCR; TCRdb's version includes in-frame clones alone and lacks a portion of them. The sample holds some 180,000 clones, approximately 80% seen once. The sequenced material came from peripheral blood. These receptors were collected from a woman aged 40 to 50 with COVID-19, enrolled during active disease.

This chain joins TRBV7-6 and TRBJ1-4, with TRBD1 as a possible D gene (5 bases). The CDR3 covers 17 residues. In germline, CDR1 is SGHVS, CDR2 FNYEAQ. Trimming removed 5 bases at V and 4 bases at J, with 20 bases between. CDR3 residues: CASSGGERGGVNEKLFF. For the CDR3, the DNA is TGTGCCAGCAGCGGGGGAGAGCGGGGGGGAGTTAATGAAAAACTGTTTTTT. Filled out from reference TRBV7-6 and TRBJ1-4, the complete variable domain reads GAGVSQSPRYKVTKRGQDVALRCDPISGHVSLYWYRQALGQGPEFLTYFNYEAQQDKSGLPNDRFSAERPEGSISTLTIQRTEQRDSAMYRCASSGGERGGVNEKLFFGSGTQLSVL.

This clone was counted once. The V call is TRBV5-4, the J call TRBJ2-5; 8 nucleotides match TRBD1. Germline V gene lookup returns CDR1 SGHNT and CDR2 YYREEE (reference sequence). The ends lost 4 bases at V and 4 bases at J; junction bases unmatched: 3. The CDR3 is made up of 13 amino acids. The CDR3 here is CASSRQGPETQYF. In nucleotides, the CDR3 is TGTGCCAGCAGCCGACAGGGGCCAGAGACCCAGTACTTC.

This clone has just one count. This rearrangement joins TRBV3-1 (or the pseudogene TRBV3-2) to TRBJ2-7; 11 bases match TRBD2. This CDR3 comprises 18 residues. Trimming removed 2 bases from V and 5 bases from J; junction bases left unmatched: 14. CDR1 and CDR2 from the germline V gene are LGHDT and YNNKEL (reference sequence). Here the CDR3 reads CASSQWAGLAGRPDEQYF. CDR3 coding DNA: TGTGCCAGCAGCCAATGGGCCGGACTAGCGGGCCGTCCAGACGAGCAGTACTTC.

Only one count was recorded for this clone. The CDR3 is CASASGTSGYNEQFF. In DNA, the CDR3 is TGTGCCAGCGCCTCGGGGACTAGCGGATACAATGAGCAGTTCTTC. The chain couples TRBV6-4 to TRBJ2-1; TRBD2 agrees at 11 bases. Germline CDR1 MRHNA, CDR2 SNTAGT. V gave up 8 bases and J gave up 4 bases; unmatched junction bases: 7. CDR3 length: 15 residues.

The V call is TRBV19, the J call TRBJ2-5, with D possibly TRBD1 on 6 matching bases. Germline CDR1 is LNHDA and CDR2 is SQIVND (reference sequence). The CDR3 sequence is 16 residues long. V dropped 6 bases and J dropped 2 bases, with 19 bases sitting between them. Written as DNA, the CDR3 is TGTGCCAGTAGACGGAACAGGGCGTGGGGACAAGAGACCCAGTACTTC. Its protein product is CASRRNRAWGQETQYF.

J is TRBJ2-1 and V is TRBV5-1, with TRBD1 identical over 7 bases. CDR3 length: 16 residues. V lost 4 bases to trimming and J lost 6 bases; unmatched junction nucleotides: 13. CDR1 is SGHRS and CDR2 is YFSETQ in the germline V gene. For the CDR3, the DNA is TGCGCCAGCAGCCTGGATCGGACAGGCCCGGGCAATGAGCAGTTCTTC. It is translated as CASSLDRTGPGNEQFF.

The chain couples TRBV6-1 to TRBJ1-5, with D unclear. From germline, CDR1 is MNHNS and CDR2 SASEGT. The length of the CDR3 is 13 residues. V was cut by 1 base and J by 7 bases, with 8 bases left in between. The CDR3 sequence is CASSEGSRQPQHF. CDR3 DNA: TGTGCCAGCAGTGAAGGCTCCAGGCAGCCCCAGCATTTT.

This rearrangement joins TRBV7-2 to TRBJ2-1, with 8 bases identical to TRBD1. Germline values: CDR1 SGHTA, CDR2 FQGNSA. This CDR3 is built from 14 residues. After removal of 5 bases from V and 8 bases from J, the junction contained 8 bases not matched to a gene. CDR3 nucleotides: TGTGCCAGCAGCCCCCCTCGACAGGGGTATGAGCAGTTCTTC. This sequence encodes CASSPPRQGYEQFF.

The rearrangement joins TRBV10-1 to TRBJ1-6; a possible D gene is TRBD1 (6 bases). Per germline, CDR1 WNHNN and CDR2 SYGVQD (reference sequence). CDR3 length: 13 amino acids. V lost 8 bases to trimming and J lost 7 bases, with 12 bases between them. The CDR3 spells CASARDRNSPLHF. The CDR3 DNA reads as TGCGCCAGCGCTCGAGACAGGAATTCACCCCTCCACTTT.

The chain combines TRBV5-1 with TRBJ2-7, with 10 bases matching TRBD2. CDR1 and CDR2 from the germline V gene are SGHRS and YFSETQ. CDR3 size: 16 residues. V was pared by 0 bases and J by 4 bases, with 7 bases of the junction left unmatched. CDR3 DNA sequence: TGCGCCAGCAGCTTGGATGGTAGCGGGGGGATATACGAGCAGTACTTC. Its translation: CASSLDGSGGIYEQYF.

The chain uses TRBV11-2 and TRBJ2-3; TRBD2 might be the D (5 bases). The germline gives CDR1 SGHAT, CDR2 FQNNGV. This CDR3 has 15 residues. V was clipped by 5 bases and J by 2 bases, with 14 bases between them. CDR3 protein: CASSQNRGLTDTQYF. The CDR3 nucleotides are TGTGCCAGCAGCCAAAATAGAGGACTCACAGATACGCAGTATTTT.

The chain links TRBV19 to TRBJ2-3; 7 nucleotides line up with TRBD2. CDR1 is LNHDA, CDR2 SQIVND, per germline (reference sequence). With V trimmed by 7 bases and J by 5 bases, 6 bases remained unmatched. This CDR3 region has 13 residues. The CDR3 protein is CASIPRGEDTQYF. In DNA form, the CDR3 reads TGTGCCAGTATCCCCCGGGGGGAAGATACGCAGTATTTT.

This clone was seen only a few times. The chain recombines TRBV27 with TRBJ2-7, with D perhaps matching TRBD1 (6 bases). The germline V and J ends were trimmed by 2 bases and 3 bases, with 14 bases remaining between them. CDR1 MNHEY and CDR2 SMNVEV come from the germline V gene (reference sequence). The CDR3 is 15 amino acids. The CDR3 DNA is TGTGCCAGCAGTTTAGGCGGGCAGGGGATCTACGAGCAGTACTTC. Its protein product is CASSLGGQGIYEQYF.